Listed below are T cell receptor beta chains from one sample, sequenced in a study of tumor-infiltrating lymphocytes in primary liver carcinoma. TCRdb called the multiplex PCR reads again in MiXCR, with one record for every CDR3 protein. The table shows tens of thousands of distinct CDR3 sequences, with approximately 70% occurring only once. The material sequenced was liver tumor tissue from sampling region 2. Every receptor here comes from a middle-aged man with primary liver carcinoma and hepatitis B virus infection. Both conserved end residues are part of each CDR3. Fields, in order: clone size, J gene, V gene, D gene, CDR3 length, CDR3 DNA, CDR3 protein. D genes are given only for firm matches. Some rows mark clone size as missing; the rest say once, few, many or name a class of expanded clone.

clone size: many
J gene: TRBJ2-2
V gene: TRBV12-3/TRBV12-4
D gene: TRBD2
CDR3 length: 15
CDR3 DNA: TGTGCCAGCAGTGGACTAGCGGGTACCACCGGGGAGCTGTTTTTT
CDR3 protein: CASSGLAGTTGELFF

clone size: many
J gene: TRBJ2-3
V gene: TRBV7-9
D gene: TRBD1
CDR3 length: 15
CDR3 DNA: TGTGCCAGCAGCCCGCGACAGGGATGGACAGATACGCAGTATTTT
CDR3 protein: CASSPRQGWTDTQYF

clone size: .
J gene: TRBJ2-3
V gene: TRBV5-1
D gene: .
CDR3 length: 13
CDR3 DNA: TGCGCCAGCAGCTCTTCATCAGCGGATACGCAGTATTTT
CDR3 protein: CASSSSSADTQYF

clone size: .
J gene: TRBJ2-1
V gene: TRBV11-2
D gene: TRBD2
CDR3 length: 17
CDR3 DNA: TGTGTCAGCAGCCCTACCGTAACTAGCGGGAAATATAATGAGCAGTTCTTC
CDR3 protein: CVSSPTVTSGKYNEQFF

clone size: .
J gene: TRBJ2-7
V gene: TRBV6-1
D gene: TRBD2
CDR3 length: 14
CDR3 DNA: TGTACCAGCAGATTCCTAGCGGAGTACTGCGAGCAGTACTTC
CDR3 protein: CTSRFLAEYCEQYF

clone size: .
J gene: TRBJ2-7
V gene: TRBV28
D gene: .
CDR3 length: 15
CDR3 DNA: TGTGCCAGTACGCCGCCGGGACGTTTTCCCTACGAGCAGTACTTC
CDR3 protein: CASTPPGRFPYEQYF

clone size: .
J gene: TRBJ1-1
V gene: TRBV28
D gene: .
CDR3 length: 14
CDR3 DNA: TGTGCCAACAGTCCCCGGACGGACTACACTGAAGCTTTTTTT
CDR3 protein: CANSPRTDYTEAFF

clone size: .
J gene: TRBJ2-1
V gene: TRBV5-6
D gene: .
CDR3 length: 13
CDR3 DNA: TGTGCCAGCACCGGAGGACCGAACAGTGAGCGGTCCTTC
CDR3 protein: CASTGGPNSERSF

clone size: few
J gene: TRBJ2-7
V gene: TRBV28
D gene: .
CDR3 length: 12
CDR3 DNA: TGTGCCAGCAGGCCACTACAGGCCGAGCAACACTTC
CDR3 protein: CASRPLQAEQHF

clone size: .
J gene: TRBJ2-2
V gene: TRBV11-1
D gene: .
CDR3 length: 15
CDR3 DNA: TGTGTCAGCAGCTATACAGGAGCTTCCTCCGGGGAGCTGTTTTTT
CDR3 protein: CVSSYTGASSGELFF

clone size: .
J gene: TRBJ2-5
V gene: TRBV5-4
D gene: .
CDR3 length: 15
CDR3 DNA: TGTGCCAGCAGCTTGAACTCTGACAGCCTAGAGACCAAGTACTTC
CDR3 protein: CASSLNSDSLETKYF

clone size: .
J gene: TRBJ2-3
V gene: TRBV5-1
D gene: .
CDR3 length: 14
CDR3 DNA: TGCGCCAGCAGCTTGGGACGTAACACAGATACGAAGTATTTT
CDR3 protein: CASSLGRNTDTKYF

clone size: .
J gene: TRBJ2-1
V gene: TRBV7-9
D gene: .
CDR3 length: 15
CDR3 DNA: TGTGCCAGCAGTGACAGCTTATCCGAAAATAGTGAGCAGTTCTTC
CDR3 protein: CASSDSLSENSEQFF